The clone carrying this TCR beta chain is labeled as medium-sized (0.01 to 0.1%). The data originate from a study of sequential checkpoint blockade in melanoma. TCRdb keeps only in-frame clones here, not all; method: immunoSEQ multiplex PCR. The data show roughly 8,800 clones, over 50% seen once. The treatment: randomized to nivolumab then ipilimumab (arm A) or the reverse (arm B). V was pared by 1 base and J by 9 bases, with 5 bases of the junction left unmatched. The CDR3 extends over 15 amino acids. CDR1 is SEHNR, CDR2 FQNEAQ, per germline (reference sequence). Sequenced here: CD8+ T cells sorted from blood (inferred from file names), sampled from a patient given nivolumab and ipilimumab in sequence. The TCR originated in a human donor with melanoma. The chain has TRBV7-9 and TRBJ1-6, with 8 bases aligning to TRBD1. Here the CDR3 DNA reads TGTGCCAGCAGCTTAGAGGACAGGGACGGTTCACCCCTCCACTTT. Its protein product is CASSLEDRDGSPLHF.